These 24 T cell receptor beta chains were sequenced from one sample in a study of cytomegalovirus exposure and HLA in healthy donors. Sequencing used immunoSEQ multiplex PCR; TCRdb keeps in-frame clones, though not all of them. The data show some 130,000 clones, just under 85% seen once. The sequencing sample was made of PBMCs. Every receptor here comes from a man aged 25 to 40 in good health and CMV-seropositive.

The gene calls are TRBV7-3 and TRBJ2-2; no firm D call. Between the trimmed V and J ends, which lost 1 base and 0 bases, there was a span of 9 bases. Germline V lookup: CDR1 SGHTA, CDR2 FQGTGA. This CDR3 is built from 16 residues. The CDR3 sequence is CASSLSPVSNTGELFF. Here the CDR3 DNA reads TGTGCCAGCAGCTTAAGTCCGGTATCGAACACCGGGGAGCTGTTTTTT.

The V gene is TRBV7-2, the J gene TRBJ1-1; D unresolved. The CDR3 length is 15 residues. The germline CDR1 and CDR2 sequences are SGHTA and FQGNSA. The V and J ends lost 1 base and 3 bases respectively, with 12 bases between them. The CDR3 sequence: CASSLDLGQDTEAFF. Here the CDR3 DNA reads TGTGCCAGCAGCTTAGATCTGGGTCAGGACACTGAAGCTTTCTTT.

The gene calls are TRBV23-1 and TRBJ2-2, with D unresolved. TRBV23-1 carries the ORF label, with uncertain function. The CDR3 totals 15 residues. V lost 8 bases and J 4 bases, leaving 17 bases between the germline ends. The CDR3 sequence is CASGPFNPCTGELFF. The CDR3 DNA reads TGCGCCAGCGGCCCATTTAACCCCTGCACCGGGGAGCTGTTTTTT.

The V and J genes are TRBV7-2 and TRBJ1-2; weak D call: TRBD1 (5 bases). The V and J ends lost 7 bases and 6 bases respectively, with 18 bases between them. Looked up from germline, CDR1 is SGHTA and CDR2 is FQGNSA. The CDR3 extends over 14 amino acids. The CDR3 sequence: CASNSRAAGDGYTF. The DNA of the CDR3 is TGTGCCAGCAACAGTAGGGCAGCGGGGGATGGCTACACCTTC.

The chain recombines TRBV5-4 with TRBJ1-5; perhaps TRBD1 as D (6 bases). Trimming removed 3 bases at V and 3 bases at J, with 19 bases between. Per germline, CDR1 SGHNT and CDR2 YYREEE (reference sequence). The CDR3 totals 17 residues. CDR3 in amino acids: CASSSYRAQSANQPQHF. CDR3 coding DNA: TGTGCCAGCAGCTCCTACAGGGCCCAATCGGCCAATCAGCCCCAGCATTTT.

The chain is built from TRBV5-1 and TRBJ1-2; a possible D gene is TRBD1 (5 bases). The CDR3 consists of 14 residues. The V gene lost 5 bases and the J gene lost 1 base, with 12 bases spanning the gap. Germline loops: CDR1 SGHRS, CDR2 YFSETQ. The CDR3 loop is CASSIQAYNYGYTF. The CDR3 DNA follows: TGCGCCAGCAGTATACAGGCCTATAACTATGGCTACACCTTC.

This chain links TRBV7-6 with TRBJ2-5, with TRBD2 matching 7 bases. CDR3 length equals 14 residues. The V segment lost 4 bases and the J segment 1 base; nucleotides outside the gene matches: 3. Per the germline V gene, CDR1 is SGHVS and CDR2 is FNYEAQ. The CDR3 DNA reads TGTGCCAGCAGCTCCGGACTAGGCCAAGAGACCCAGTACTTC. Its translation is CASSSGLGQETQYF.

The J gene is TRBJ1-5, the V gene TRBV19; D not resolved. Germline assignment: CDR1 LNHDA and CDR2 SQIVND (reference sequence). The V end lost 5 bases, the J end lost 7 bases, and 12 bases lay between the germline ends. CDR3 length: 13 residues. The chain's CDR3 is CASSPDYFQPQHF. DNA for the CDR3: TGTGCCAGTAGTCCGGACTACTTCCAGCCCCAGCATTTT.

This clone was picked up one time. The rearrangement joins TRBV11-2 to TRBJ1-2; tentatively, D is TRBD1 (6 bases). CDR3 length equals 14 residues. Germline V gene data show CDR1 as SGHAT and CDR2 as FQNNGV. The V end was cut by 1 base, the J end by 4 bases, with 10 bases between. CDR3 residues: CASSLGTVSYGYTF. The CDR3 DNA follows: TGTGCCAGCAGCTTAGGGACAGTCAGCTATGGCTACACCTTC. The full variable domain, completed using reference TRBV11-2 and TRBJ1-2, is EAGVAQSPRYKIIEKRQSVAFWCNPISGHATLYWYQQILGQGPKLLIQFQNNGVVDDSQLPKDRFSAERLKGVDSTLKIQPAKLEDSAVYLCASSLGTVSYGYTFGSGTRLTVV.

The rearrangement joins TRBV7-8 to TRBJ1-2, with TRBD1 as a possible D gene (6 bases). The CDR3 extends over 13 amino acids. The germline V gene encodes CDR1 SGHVS and CDR2 FQNEAQ. Trimming took off 4 bases at V and 7 bases at J, with 13 bases between the two ends. CDR3 amino acids: CASSSTGLLGYTF. As DNA, the CDR3 is TGTGCCAGCAGCTCTACAGGGTTGCTTGGCTACACCTTC.

V usage is TRBV7-6 and J usage is TRBJ2-3, with D possibly matching TRBD2 (5 bases). V dropped 3 bases and J dropped 0 bases, with 10 bases sitting between them. The CDR3 is 15 residues long. Per germline, CDR1 SGHVS and CDR2 FNYEAQ. Here the CDR3 reads CASSFGLKSTDTQYF. In DNA, the CDR3 is TGTGCCAGCAGCTTCGGACTGAAAAGCACAGATACGCAGTATTTT. Full variable domain (remainder filled in from reference TRBV7-6 and TRBJ2-3): GAGVSQSPRYKVTKRGQDVALRCDPISGHVSLYWYRQALGQGPEFLTYFNYEAQQDKSGLPNDRFSAERPEGSISTLTIQRTEQRDSAMYRCASSFGLKSTDTQYFGPGTRLTVL.

This chain uses TRBV30 with TRBJ1-2; TRBD1 matches at 7 bases. CDR1 and CDR2 from the germline V gene are GTSNPN and SVGIG (reference sequence). This CDR3 has 15 amino acids. V trimming: 0 bases; J trimming: 4 bases; junction bases outside the gene matches: 8. CDR3 DNA sequence: TGTGCCTGGAGTGTAGTAAGGGGGCAGGGCTATGGCTACACCTTC. Its translation is CAWSVVRGQGYGYTF.

The J gene is TRBJ1-2, the V gene TRBV7-9, with D maybe TRBD1 (5 bases). Per the germline V gene, CDR1 is SEHNR and CDR2 is FQNEAQ (reference sequence). The CDR3 spans 16 residues. V gave up 5 bases and J gave up 4 bases, with 20 bases separating them. The CDR3 reads CASSDPNGAGSYGYTF. Written as DNA, the CDR3 is TGTGCCAGCAGCGATCCGAATGGGGCAGGGTCCTATGGCTACACCTTC.

V and J are TRBV11-3 and TRBJ2-1, with 9 nucleotides matching TRBD1. The germline gives CDR1 SGHNT, CDR2 YENEEA. V lost 5 bases to trimming and J lost 7 bases; unmatched junction nucleotides: 9. This CDR3 has 15 amino acids. The CDR3 DNA sequence: TGTGCCAGCAGCCCCCGGACAGGGGAAGGTAATGAGCAGTTCTTC. Residues: CASSPRTGEGNEQFF. The variable domain in full, with the rest retrieved from reference TRBV11-3 and TRBJ2-1, is EAGVVQSPRYKIIEKKQPVAFWCNPISGHNTLYWYLQNLGQGPELLIRYENEEAVDDSQLPKDRFSAERLKGVDSTLKIQPAELGDSAVYLCASSPRTGEGNEQFFGPGTRLTVL.

The chain carries TRBV6-8 and TRBJ2-7; 8 nucleotides agree with TRBD2. V lost 3 bases to trimming and J lost 0 bases; unmatched junction nucleotides: 10. Per the germline V gene, CDR1 is MNHGY and CDR2 is SAAAGT. The CDR3 has 17 residues. Here the CDR3 DNA reads TGTGCCAGCAGTTATGGTTTGCGGGGGGACTACTCCTACGAGCAGTACTTC. The encoded protein is CASSYGLRGDYSYEQYF.

The gene calls are TRBV5-1 and TRBJ1-1; 9 nucleotides line up with TRBD1. Per germline, CDR1 SGHRS and CDR2 YFSETQ. The V gene end was trimmed by 4 bases and the J gene end by 3 bases; junction bases not matched to a gene: 4. The CDR3 consists of 14 residues. CDR3 loop: CASSPRQGDTEAFF. For the CDR3, the DNA is TGCGCCAGCAGCCCACGACAGGGGGACACTGAAGCTTTCTTT.

This chain joins TRBV9 and TRBJ1-2, with 9 bases fitting TRBD1. This CDR3 is built from 16 residues. Germline loops: CDR1 SGDLS, CDR2 YYNGEE. The V segment lost 4 bases and the J segment 3 bases; nucleotides outside the gene matches: 10. CDR3 sequence reads: CASSKNRDRDHYGYTF. The CDR3 DNA is TGTGCCAGCAGCAAGAATAGGGACAGGGATCACTATGGCTACACCTTC.

In regard to this clone: A junction end diverges from the germline sequence, so it may reflect a read error. V and J are TRBV5-1 and TRBJ1-2; a weak D match, TRBD1 (6 bases). The CDR3 is 16 residues long. The germline V gene has CDR1 SGHRS and CDR2 YFSETQ. DNA for the CDR3: TGCGCCAGCACCTTGGGGGGCGGTACGAAAGTCTATGGCTACACCTTC. Translated: CASTLGGGTKVYGYTF.

The rearrangement joins TRBV10-3 to TRBJ2-7; 7 positions match TRBD2. After removal of 6 bases from V and 0 bases from J, the junction contained 5 bases not matched to a gene. The germline V gene encodes CDR1 ENHRY and CDR2 SYGVKD. This CDR3 is 14 amino acids long. The CDR3, as DNA: TGTGCCATCAGGCCGGGACTAAACTCCTACGAGCAGTACTTC. Its translation: CAIRPGLNSYEQYF.

This sequence joins TRBV7-3 and TRBJ2-3; D gene uncertain. Germline CDR1 reads SGHTA; CDR2 reads FQGTGA. Deletions cut 3 bases from V and 0 bases from J, with 7 bases between. CDR3 length: 14 amino acids. CDR3: CASSFGSSTDTQYF. Written as DNA, the CDR3 is TGTGCCAGCAGCTTCGGGTCGAGCACAGATACGCAGTATTTT.

This rearrangement joins TRBV28 to TRBJ1-5, with D perhaps TRBD1 (6 bases). V gave up 6 bases and J gave up 0 bases, with 15 bases separating them. The germline V gene has CDR1 MDHEN and CDR2 SYDVKM. This CDR3 has 16 amino acids. CDR3 sequence (DNA): TGTGCCAGCAGCCCCCAGGGACACGTTAGCAATCAGCCCCAGCATTTT. Protein: CASSPQGHVSNQPQHF.

This chain connects TRBV11-2 to TRBJ1-1, with D perhaps TRBD1 (6 bases). V was pared by 0 bases and J by 2 bases, with 13 bases between. The CDR3 length is 16 residues. Looked up from germline, CDR1 is SGHAT and CDR2 is FQNNGV. The CDR3, as DNA: TGTGCCAGCAGCTTAGAATTCAGGGGCTTAAACACTGAAGCTTTCTTT. Encoded protein: CASSLEFRGLNTEAFF.

The genes are TRBV18 and TRBJ1-3, with a tentative D call TRBD1 (6 bases). V was cut by 5 bases and J by 2 bases, with 13 bases left in between. This CDR3 contains 15 residues. Germline V gene data show CDR1 as KGHSH and CDR2 as LQKENI. The CDR3 region has the DNA TGTGCCAGCTCAACCGAACAGGGAACTGGAAACACCATATATTTT. It yields the protein CASSTEQGTGNTIYF.

This chain uses TRBV7-8 with TRBJ1-5; 9 bases fit TRBD1. The trim removed 2 bases at V and 7 bases at J, leaving 9 bases unmatched. The CDR3 length is 16 residues. The germline CDR1 and CDR2 sequences are SGHVS and FQNEAQ. The chain's CDR3 is CASSLRITGGFQPQHF. The CDR3 DNA is TGTGCCAGCAGCTTAAGGATTACAGGGGGCTTCCAGCCCCAGCATTTT.